This T cell receptor beta chain emerged from a study of CD8 T cells in Susac syndrome. The multiple sclerosis controls were treatment-naive patients with relapsing-remitting disease that was stable or active. cDNA came from roughly 0.53 to 1 ug RNA primed by random hexamers. TCRdb itself ran the immunoSEQ multiplex PCR reads through MiXCR, one entry per CDR3 protein. In the table there are approximately 280,000 distinct CDR3 sequences, approximately 84% of which are singletons. Trimming removed 4 bases at V and 8 bases at J, with 14 bases between. This CDR3 spans 13 amino acids. Germline assignment: CDR1 SGHAT and CDR2 FQNNGV.

The sample was CD8+ T cells from PBMCs. The rearrangement uses TRBV11-2 and TRBJ1-1, with TRBD1 as a possible D gene (5 bases). This receptor was obtained from a human donor with multiple sclerosis. The CDR3 spells CASSSSPQGEAFF. The CDR3 DNA reads as TGTGCCAGCAGCTCTTCACCCCAGGGAGAAGCTTTCTTT.